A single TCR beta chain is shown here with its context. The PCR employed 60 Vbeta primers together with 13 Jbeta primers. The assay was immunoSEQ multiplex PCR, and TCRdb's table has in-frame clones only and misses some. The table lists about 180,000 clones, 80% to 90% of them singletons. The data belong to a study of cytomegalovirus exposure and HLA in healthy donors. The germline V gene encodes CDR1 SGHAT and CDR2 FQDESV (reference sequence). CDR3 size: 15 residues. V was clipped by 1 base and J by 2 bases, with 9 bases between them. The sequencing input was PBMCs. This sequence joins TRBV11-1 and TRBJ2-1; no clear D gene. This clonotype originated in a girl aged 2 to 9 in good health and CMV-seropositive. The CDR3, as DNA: TGTGCCAGCAGCTTAGTAGAAATAGCCTACAATGAGCAGTTCTTC. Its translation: CASSLVEIAYNEQFF.